These T cell receptor beta chains were read from a single sample in a study of glioma-infiltrating T cells. MiXCR, applied by TCRdb to the multiplex PCR reads, yields one record per CDR3 protein. The sample lists approximately 93,000 distinct CDR3 sequences; around 42% were seen once. The source material was glioma tissue, nonneoplastic brain tissue, or PBMCs (not recorded which). The source is a human donor with low-grade glioma or glioblastoma, undergoing nonglioma brain surgery, or in good health (not recorded which). The CDR3 runs from the conserved cysteine through the conserved F or W. A D gene is named only where the DNA matches it firmly. For some rows the clone size is stated as once, few or many, or as a class when expanded; others skip it.

J gene,clone size,V gene,D gene,CDR3 DNA,CDR3 protein
TRBJ2-7,many,TRBV12-3/TRBV12-4,NA,TGTGCCAGCAGTTACCAGGGAAGAGTTTACGAGCAGTACTTC,CASSYQGRVYEQYF
TRBJ2-1,NA,TRBV20-1,TRBD2,TGCAGTGCCGGCACCCTAGCGGGAGGGCACAATGAGCAGTTCTTC,CSAGTLAGGHNEQFF
TRBJ1-2,NA,TRBV7-9,NA,TGTGCCAGCAGCCCGGGCGTTAACTATGTCTACACCTTC,CASSPGVNYVYTF
TRBJ1-5,many,TRBV19,TRBD1,TGTGCCAGTAGTTCTCGGACAGGGTGGAACAATCAGCCCCAGCATTTT,CASSSRTGWNNQPQHF
TRBJ2-1,NA,TRBV27,NA,TGTGCCAGCACTCCACGAATTAGCTCCCACAATGAGCAGTTCTTC,CASTPRISSHNEQFF
TRBJ2-7,NA,TRBV6-6,TRBD2,TGTGCCAGCAGTTACCCGGCTAGCGGGAGCCACGAGCAGTACTTC,CASSYPASGSHEQYF
TRBJ2-3,many,TRBV20-1,TRBD1,TGCAGTGCGCACGACCGGGACAGCTTCACAGATACGCAGTATTTT,CSAHDRDSFTDTQYF
TRBJ1-4,many,TRBV2,NA,TGTGCCAGCAGTGAAAGTCAGGGTTGGGGTGAAAAACTGTTTTTT,CASSESQGWGEKLFF
TRBJ2-7,many,TRBV7-8,TRBD2,TGTGCCAGCCTCCTAGCGGGAGGGTACGAGCAGTACTTC,CASLLAGGYEQYF
TRBJ2-7,NA,TRBV20-1,TRBD2,TGCAGTGCTAGAGAGCAGAGACTAGCGGGGGCGAATGAGCAGTACTTC,CSAREQRLAGANEQYF
TRBJ2-4,few,TRBV5-1,TRBD1,TGCGCCAGCAGCCTGGGACAGGGAGGCATTCAGTACTTC,CASSLGQGGIQYF
TRBJ2-1,many,TRBV4-1,NA,TGCGCCAGCAGCGTGGGGGGGCGTTACAATGAGCAGTTCTTC,CASSVGGRYNEQFF
TRBJ1-1,NA,TRBV4-1,NA,TGCGCCAGCAGCCATCAGTGCAGAAGGGCCGAAGCTTTCTTT,CASSHQCRRAEAFF
TRBJ1-5,NA,TRBV6-1,NA,TGTGCCAGCAGGCGTACTGGAGTTCAGCCCCAGCATTTT,CASRRTGVQPQHF
TRBJ1-6,many,TRBV6-1,NA,TGTGCCAGCAGTTACAGTGGGGGGGCAGGTTCACCCCTCCACTTT,CASSYSGGAGSPLHF
TRBJ2-1,many,TRBV29-1,NA,TGCAGCGTTGAAGATCTGGGGTCCTACAATGAGCAGTTCTTC,CSVEDLGSYNEQFF
TRBJ2-7,many,TRBV28,NA,TGTGCCAGCGGCATTTCCTACGAGCAGTACTTC,CASGISYEQYF
TRBJ2-4,NA,TRBV7-6,TRBD2,TGTGCCAGCGGCTCCACGGGGGGAAACATTCAGTACTTC,CASGSTGGNIQYF
TRBJ2-2,once,TRBV6-4,TRBD2,TGTGCCAGTAGTGACGGGGGGAACACCGGAGGGCTGTTTTTT,CASSDGGNTGGLFF
TRBJ2-7,many,TRBV5-4,TRBD2,TGTGCCAGCAGCTTGGGGACTAGCGGGACCTACGAGCAGTACTTC,CASSLGTSGTYEQYF
TRBJ1-2,many,TRBV19,NA,TGTGCCAGTAACATACCGGGAAGATCTAACTATGGCTACACCTTC,CASNIPGRSNYGYTF
TRBJ1-1,many,TRBV10-3,NA,TGTGCCATCAGTGAGTTTACGTTCCGGGGGTCTGCGAACACTGAAGCTTTCTTT,CAISEFTFRGSANTEAFF
TRBJ2-3,many,TRBV7-2,NA,TGTGCCAGCAGCTTAGATTCGAATACGCAGTATTTT,CASSLDSNTQYF
TRBJ2-5,many,TRBV10-3,TRBD1,TGTGCCATCAGTGAGTCAACGACAGGGAAGGGGGAGACCCAGTACTTC,CAISESTTGKGETQYF
TRBJ2-1,many,TRBV7-9,NA,TGTGCCAGCAGCTTAGTCCAGGGCGGCAATGAGCAGTTCTTC,CASSLVQGGNEQFF
TRBJ1-5,NA,TRBV20-1,NA,TGCAGTGGTACGGGAGTTCAGCCCCAGCATTTT,CSGTGVQPQHF
TRBJ2-3,many,TRBV20-1,NA,TGCAGTGCTAGAGATCTGTCAGGCTCACACACAGATACGCAGTATTTT,CSARDLSGSHTDTQYF
TRBJ1-2,many,TRBV12-3/TRBV12-4,NA,TGTGCCAGCAGTTTAATGGGTCCGGGGGGCTACACCTTC,CASSLMGPGGYTF
TRBJ2-7,NA,TRBV7-2,TRBD2,TGTGCCAGCAGCTCCCGCTCCCCGGGACTAGCGGCATACAATGAGCAGTACTTC,CASSSRSPGLAAYNEQYF
TRBJ2-7,many,TRBV6-1,NA,TGTGCCAGCAGGTCGGGGAAGGTATGGCCTCCCTACGAGCAGTACTTC,CASRSGKVWPPYEQYF
TRBJ2-5,many,TRBV7-2,NA,TGTGCCAGCAGCTTAGTCCGAGCTACAAGTCAAGAGACCCAGTACTTC,CASSLVRATSQETQYF
TRBJ2-7,many,TRBV7-2,NA,TGTGCCAGCAGCTTAGACCCGGGGAGCTCCTACGAGCAGTACTTC,CASSLDPGSSYEQYF
TRBJ2-3,many,TRBV7-3,NA,TGTGCCAGCAGCCTATACATGGCGGGCACAGATACGCAGTATTTT,CASSLYMAGTDTQYF
TRBJ2-1,many,TRBV2,TRBD1,TGTGCCAGCAGTCCTCTAACAGGGGGGACTGAGCAGTTCTTC,CASSPLTGGTEQFF
TRBJ1-1,NA,TRBV6-2/TRBV6-3,TRBD1,TGTGCCAGCAGTGACAGGGGTAGAAACACTGAAGCTTTCTTT,CASSDRGRNTEAFF
TRBJ1-1,few,TRBV6-1,NA,TGTGCCAGCAAAGCAGGGTTTCCAAACACTGAAGCTTTCTTT,CASKAGFPNTEAFF
TRBJ2-1,NA,TRBV3-1,NA,TGTGCCAGCCAAGGAAGCTCCTACAATGAGCAGTTCTTC,CASQGSSYNEQFF
TRBJ2-5,many,TRBV10-3,NA,TGTGCCATCAGGAGTGGACAGAAAGAGACCCAGTACTTC,CAIRSGQKETQYF
TRBJ2-1,many,TRBV11-3,TRBD1,TGTGCCAGCAGCACGGACAGGGGTCATGAGCAGTTCTTC,CASSTDRGHEQFF
TRBJ2-1,once,TRBV4-1,NA,TGCGCCAGCATCCAAGATGGAGGATCCAATGATCAGTTCTTC,CASIQDGGSNDQFF
TRBJ2-7,many,TRBV5-6,NA,TGTGCCAGCAGCTTGCGTACTCGCTCCTACGAGCAGTACTTC,CASSLRTRSYEQYF
TRBJ2-3,many,TRBV12-3/TRBV12-4,TRBD2,TGTGCCAGCAGTTCCACTAGCGGAACGAACACAGATACGCAGTATTTT,CASSSTSGTNTDTQYF
TRBJ1-3,many,TRBV10-2,NA,TGCGCCAGCAGTGAAGGGGGAAACACCATATATTTT,CASSEGGNTIYF
TRBJ1-2,NA,TRBV11-2,NA,TGTGCCAGCAGCTTAGATTCCGGGGGCCCCATCTATGGCTACACCTTC,CASSLDSGGPIYGYTF
TRBJ2-1,few,TRBV4-2,TRBD2,TGTGCCAGCAGCCAAGGTGCTTACAAGGGGCGGGAGGCTACTACGCAGCAGTTCTTC,CASSQGAYKGREATTQQFF
TRBJ2-5,many,TRBV2,NA,TGTGCCAGCAGTGAAGCGCTTCGGGGGTCGACCCAGTACTTC,CASSEALRGSTQYF